These 29 T cell receptor beta chains share one sample of origin, sequenced in a study of cytomegalovirus exposure and HLA in healthy donors. The study ran its PCR with 60 Vbeta and 13 Jbeta primers. Assay: immunoSEQ multiplex PCR; the TCRdb copy retains only in-frame clones and omits some. This sample has about 220,000 clones, with 76% found just once. The sample consisted of PBMCs. Every receptor here comes from a man aged 18 to 29 in good health and CMV-seronegative.

The J gene is TRBJ1-1, the V gene TRBV28; D is ambiguous. The CDR3 is 12 residues long. Per germline, CDR1 MDHEN and CDR2 SYDVKM. V gave up 8 bases and J gave up 5 bases, with 12 bases separating them. The DNA for the CDR3 is TGTGCCAGCTTAAAGAGGTGGACTGAAGCTTTCTTT. This translates into CASLKRWTEAFF.

The table lists this clone with a count of one. A junction boundary mismatches the germline segment, possibly from a read error. The V and J genes are TRBV19 and TRBJ1-5; D not certain. CDR1 LNHDA and CDR2 SQIVND come from the germline V gene (reference sequence). This CDR3 is 17 amino acids long. In DNA, the CDR3 is TGTGCCAGTAGCCCTTCGACGCGGTCTGGAAGCAATCAGCCCCGGCATTTT. Amino acids: CASSPSTRSGSNQPRHF.

V gene TRBV25-1 combines with J gene TRBJ2-1; perhaps TRBD1 as D (6 bases). CDR1 is MGHDK, CDR2 SYGVNS, per germline. The CDR3 is 13 residues long. V lost 5 bases to trimming and J lost 4 bases, with 9 bases between them. For the CDR3, the DNA is TGTGCCAGCAGTAGGGGGATTTACAATGAGCAGTTCTTC. It yields the protein CASSRGIYNEQFF.

V gene TRBV6-5 combines with J gene TRBJ1-2; D is ambiguous. Germline V gene data show CDR1 as MNHEY and CDR2 as SVGAGI. The CDR3 runs 15 residues. V was trimmed by 2 bases and J by 4 bases, leaving 14 bases between them. The CDR3 loop is CASSYGSAGTYGYTF. The CDR3 nucleotides are TGTGCCAGCAGTTACGGTTCGGCAGGAACCTATGGCTACACCTTC.

The chain combines TRBV7-9 with TRBJ2-2; D call uncertain. The CDR3 consists of 15 residues. Germline lookup yields CDR1 SEHNR and CDR2 FQNEAQ (reference sequence). Between the trimmed V and J ends, which lost 2 bases and 3 bases, there was a span of 10 bases. CDR3 in amino acids: CASSLYRRDTGELFF. The CDR3 DNA sequence: TGTGCCAGCAGCTTATATCGTAGAGACACCGGGGAGCTGTTTTTT.

This clone occurred a few times. V and J are TRBV29-1 and TRBJ1-2, with D maybe TRBD1 (6 bases). Trimming pared 3 bases from V and 4 bases from J, leaving 12 bases between. Germline V gene sequence: CDR1 SQVTM, CDR2 ANQGSEA. This CDR3 is built from 13 residues. The CDR3 reads CSVEDRSFYGYTF. The DNA for the CDR3 is TGCAGCGTTGAGGACAGAAGCTTCTATGGCTACACCTTC.

In this sample, this clone turned up a few times. The V and J genes are TRBV6-5 and TRBJ1-2; the match to TRBD1 covers 8 bases. Per the germline V gene, CDR1 is MNHEY and CDR2 is SVGAGI. This CDR3 region has 15 residues. V gave up 5 bases and J gave up 5 bases; unmatched junction bases: 10. The DNA of the CDR3 is TGTGCCAGCAGTATCCGACAGGGGCTTGGGTATGGCTACACCTTC. Translation: CASSIRQGLGYGYTF.

The gene calls are TRBV5-1 and TRBJ2-7; TRBD1 matches 7 bases. Trimming cost V 4 bases and J 4 bases; bases outside gene matches: 8. This CDR3 contains 14 residues. The germline V gene has CDR1 SGHRS and CDR2 YFSETQ. The CDR3 loop reads CASSLGKGAYEQYF. The CDR3 bases are TGCGCCAGCAGCCTTGGGAAGGGGGCTTACGAGCAGTACTTC.

This chain links TRBV13 with TRBJ2-1; 8 nucleotides agree with TRBD2. There are 17 residues in the CDR3. Germline V lookup: CDR1 PRHDT, CDR2 FYEKMQ (reference sequence). Trimming cost V 2 bases and J 6 bases; bases outside gene matches: 12. DNA for the CDR3: TGTGCCAGCAGCTTATGGGGTACAGCGGGAGATGGCAATGAGCAGTTCTTC. This codes for CASSLWGTAGDGNEQFF. The complete variable domain, with remaining parts taken from reference TRBV13 and TRBJ2-1, reads AAGVIQSPRHLIKEKRETATLKCYPIPRHDTVYWYQQGPGQDPQFLISFYEKMQSDKGSIPDRFSAQQFSDYHSELNMSSLELGDSALYFCASSLWGTAGDGNEQFFGPGTRLTVL.

The chain joins TRBV5-1 to TRBJ1-4; no reliable D call. CDR3 length equals 15 residues. Trimming took 1 base from V and 6 from J, leaving 13 bases between them. Germline V CDR1 and CDR2: SGHRS, YFSETQ. Here the CDR3 reads CASSLYEKADEKLFF. As DNA, the CDR3 is TGCGCCAGCAGCTTGTATGAAAAAGCCGATGAAAAACTGTTTTTT. The full variable domain, with the rest looked up from reference TRBV5-1 and TRBJ1-4, is KAGVTQTPRYLIKTRGQQVTLSCSPISGHRSVSWYQQTPGQGLQFLFEYFSETQRNKGNFPGRFSGRQFSNSRSEMNVSTLELGDSALYLCASSLYEKADEKLFFGSGTQLSVL.

The V gene is TRBV2, the J gene TRBJ2-1; 11 positions match TRBD2. The trim removed 6 bases at V and 8 bases at J, leaving 9 bases unmatched. Germline CDR1 SNHLY, CDR2 FYNNEI. The CDR3 extends over 15 amino acids. DNA for the CDR3: TGTGCCAGCAGCCTAACTAGCGGGAGTTTGGATGAGCAGTTCTTC. Protein sequence: CASSLTSGSLDEQFF.

This clone was seen once. This chain uses TRBV9 with TRBJ1-1, with 7 bases aligning to TRBD1. Germline values: CDR1 SGDLS, CDR2 YYNGEE. The V gene end was trimmed by 4 bases and the J gene end by 4 bases; junction bases not matched to a gene: 13. The CDR3 totals 16 residues. The CDR3 DNA is TGTGCCAGCAGCCCAAGGGACAGAACCTTGGGCACTGAAGCTTTCTTT. Protein product: CASSPRDRTLGTEAFF.

J is TRBJ1-1 and V is TRBV29-1, with D unclear. V was trimmed by 3 bases and J by 7 bases, leaving 15 bases between them. Germline V lookup: CDR1 SQVTM, CDR2 ANQGSEA. This CDR3 is 13 amino acids long. CDR3 sequence reads: CSVDVGSGVEAFF. Here the CDR3 DNA reads TGCAGCGTTGACGTGGGGTCCGGGGTTGAAGCTTTCTTT.

This clone was picked up one time. This chain joins TRBV7-6 and TRBJ2-1; TRBD1 agrees at 10 bases. Losses at the gene ends were 5 bases for V and 10 bases for J; bases not matched to a gene: 11. The CDR3 runs 15 residues. Germline CDR1 SGHVS, CDR2 FNYEAQ. CDR3 nucleotide sequence: TGTGCCAGCAGCCCCGGGGACAGGGGTTCAGAAGAGCAGTTCTTC. Translated, it gives CASSPGDRGSEEQFF.

The chain has TRBV6-1 and TRBJ1-4; D not resolved. CDR1 is MNHNS and CDR2 is SASEGT in the germline V gene. V was trimmed by 4 bases and J by 8 bases, leaving 5 bases between them. The CDR3 has 11 amino acids. The CDR3 spells CASSVREKLFF. Here the CDR3 DNA reads TGTGCCAGCAGTGTCCGGGAAAAACTGTTTTTT.

CDR3 bases: TGTGCCTGGAGTGTACGGACAGGCTCCTACGAGCAGTACTTC. Translating gives CAWSVRTGSYEQYF. The chain combines TRBV30 with TRBJ2-7; the match to TRBD1 covers 7 bases. There are 14 residues in the CDR3. V lost 0 bases to trimming and J lost 0 bases; unmatched junction nucleotides: 2. Germline V gene data show CDR1 as GTSNPN and CDR2 as SVGIG (reference sequence).

This clone has only a few counts. J is TRBJ1-3 and V is TRBV6-1, with D possibly TRBD1 on 6 matching bases. CDR1 is MNHNS and CDR2 is SASEGT in the germline V gene. The CDR3 length is 14 residues. Trimming stripped 4 bases from V and 3 bases from J, with 10 bases between. The CDR3 DNA reads as TGTGCCAGCAGTGCCGACAGGTTTGGAAACACCATATATTTT. Encoded protein: CASSADRFGNTIYF.

V usage is TRBV2 and J usage is TRBJ2-5, with D possibly being TRBD1 (5 bases). Trimming cost V 7 bases and J 2 bases, with 17 bases left between them. Germline CDR1 SNHLY, CDR2 FYNNEI. The CDR3 is 15 amino acids. The CDR3 nucleotides read TGTGCCAGCACGACAGCGTTCCACGGTCAAGAGACCCAGTACTTC. Translated: CASTTAFHGQETQYF.

This chain connects TRBV30 to TRBJ2-2; TRBD2 agrees at 7 bases. CDR3 size: 14 residues. Germline lookup yields CDR1 GTSNPN and CDR2 SVGIG (reference sequence). Trimming removed 3 bases from V and 3 bases from J; junction bases left unmatched: 4. The CDR3 spells CAWSPGRDTGELFF. The CDR3 region has the DNA TGTGCCTGGAGCCCAGGGAGGGACACCGGGGAGCTGTTTTTT.

V usage is TRBV18 and J usage is TRBJ2-1, with 14 positions matching TRBD2. The CDR3 loop spans 15 amino acids. Trimming removed 2 bases from V and 10 bases from J; junction bases left unmatched: 4. Germline V gene data show CDR1 as KGHSH and CDR2 as LQKENI. The CDR3: CASSPVGLAGVEQFF. The CDR3 coding sequence is TGTGCCAGCTCACCAGTGGGACTAGCGGGAGTAGAGCAGTTCTTC.

The chain uses TRBV27 and TRBJ2-7; perhaps TRBD1 as D (6 bases). There are 14 residues in the CDR3. V was cut by 6 bases and J by 3 bases, with 15 bases left in between. Per germline, CDR1 MNHEY and CDR2 SMNVEV (reference sequence). Here the CDR3 reads CASRGHTSLYEQYF. The CDR3 DNA is TGTGCCAGCAGGGGACACACTTCACTCTACGAGCAGTACTTC.

The chain combines TRBV11-2 with TRBJ1-1; 7 nucleotides align to TRBD1. The length of the CDR3 is 14 residues. Germline V lookup: CDR1 SGHAT, CDR2 FQNNGV. V gave up 8 bases and J gave up 1 base; unmatched junction bases: 7. CDR3 DNA sequence: TGTGCCAGCTCGACGGCAGGGGGGAACACTGAAGCTTTCTTT. Translated: CASSTAGGNTEAFF.

The chain combines TRBV5-1 with TRBJ2-1; TRBD2 matches 11 bases. Germline V gives CDR1 SGHRS, CDR2 YFSETQ. This CDR3 contains 18 residues. Trimming cost V 3 bases and J 6 bases; bases outside gene matches: 14. The DNA of the CDR3 is TGCGCCAGCAGCTCCTTACCTACGGGACTAGCGGTGAGCAATGAGCAGTTCTTC. Amino acids: CASSSLPTGLAVSNEQFF.

This chain uses TRBV18 with TRBJ1-4; tentatively, D is TRBD1 (5 bases). The CDR3 contains 15 residues. Germline CDR1 and CDR2: KGHSH and LQKENI. The V end was cut by 2 bases, the J end by 7 bases, with 14 bases between. The CDR3 sequence: CASSPRRGGGEKLFF. For the CDR3, the DNA is TGTGCCAGCTCACCAAGACGGGGGGGAGGTGAAAAACTGTTTTTT.

The rearrangement links TRBV10-1 to TRBJ2-7; D may be TRBD2 (6 bases). The germline gives CDR1 WNHNN, CDR2 SYGVQD (reference sequence). The CDR3 is made up of 14 amino acids. The V end was cut by 11 bases, the J end by 4 bases, with 21 bases between. The CDR3 is CAAAIPGGRYEQYF. DNA for the CDR3: TGCGCCGCCGCGATCCCCGGGGGTCGATACGAGCAGTACTTC.

The CDR3 is CASSFSGMNTEAFF. CDR3 in DNA: TGTGCCAGCAGCTTTTCAGGGATGAACACTGAAGCTTTCTTT. This sequence joins TRBV5-8 and TRBJ1-1; D may be TRBD1 (5 bases). Germline V gene lookup returns CDR1 SGHTS and CDR2 YDEGEE. This CDR3 comprises 14 residues. Trimming stripped 2 bases from V and 0 bases from J, with 8 bases between.

This chain uses TRBV4-2 with TRBJ2-1; D not resolved. The CDR3 is 17 residues long. V dropped 0 bases and J dropped 0 bases, with 12 bases sitting between them. From germline, CDR1 is LGHNA and CDR2 YNFKEQ. CDR3 coding DNA: TGTGCCAGCAGCCAAGAAGTGGCCTCCTCCTCCTACAATGAGCAGTTCTTC. Amino acids: CASSQEVASSSYNEQFF.

This chain links TRBV6-6 with TRBJ1-2, with 10 bases lining up with TRBD1. In germline, CDR1 is MNHNY, CDR2 SVGAGI (reference sequence). V gave up 2 bases and J gave up 7 bases; unmatched junction bases: 7. The CDR3 loop spans 15 amino acids. CDR3 loop: CASSYTTGGAGGYTF. The CDR3 DNA is TGTGCCAGCAGTTACACGACAGGGGGCGCGGGTGGCTACACCTTC.

In this sample, this clone turned up once. This CDR3 reads CASSRGAGTETYNEQFF. CDR3 bases: TGTGCCAGCAGCCGTGGTGCCGGGACAGAAACCTACAATGAGCAGTTCTTC. The genes are TRBV5-4 and TRBJ2-1; TRBD1 agrees at 7 bases. CDR1 is SGHNT, CDR2 YYREEE, per germline (reference sequence). There are 17 residues in the CDR3. J gave up 2 bases and V 4 bases, and 12 bases lay outside the gene matches.